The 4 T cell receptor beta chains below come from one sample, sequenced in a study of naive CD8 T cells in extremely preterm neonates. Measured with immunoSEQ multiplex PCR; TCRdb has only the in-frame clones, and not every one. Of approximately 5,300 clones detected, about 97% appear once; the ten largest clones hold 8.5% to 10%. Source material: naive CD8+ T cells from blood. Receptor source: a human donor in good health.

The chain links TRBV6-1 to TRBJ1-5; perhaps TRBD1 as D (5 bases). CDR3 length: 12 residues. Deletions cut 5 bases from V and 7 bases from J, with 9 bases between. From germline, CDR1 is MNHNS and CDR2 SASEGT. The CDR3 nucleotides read TGTGCCAGCAGTCCAGGGTTACAGCCCCAGCATTTT. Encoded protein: CASSPGLQPQHF.

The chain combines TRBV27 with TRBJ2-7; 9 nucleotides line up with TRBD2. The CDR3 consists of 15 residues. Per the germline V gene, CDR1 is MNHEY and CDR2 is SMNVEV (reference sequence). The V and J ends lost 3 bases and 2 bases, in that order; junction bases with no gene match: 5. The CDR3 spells CASSFGLAGPYEQYF. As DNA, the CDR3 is TGTGCCAGCAGTTTCGGCCTAGCGGGACCCTACGAGCAGTACTTC.

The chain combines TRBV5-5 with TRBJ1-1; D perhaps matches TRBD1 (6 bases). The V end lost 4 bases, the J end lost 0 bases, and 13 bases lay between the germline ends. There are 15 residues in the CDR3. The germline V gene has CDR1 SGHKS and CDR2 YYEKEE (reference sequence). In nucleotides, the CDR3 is TGTGCCAGCAGCCAGGACAGCTACATGAACACTGAAGCTTTCTTT. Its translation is CASSQDSYMNTEAFF.

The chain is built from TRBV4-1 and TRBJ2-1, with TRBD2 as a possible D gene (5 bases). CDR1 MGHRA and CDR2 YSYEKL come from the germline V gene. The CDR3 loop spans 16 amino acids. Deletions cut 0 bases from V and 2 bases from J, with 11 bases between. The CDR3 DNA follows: TGCGCCAGCAGCCAAGACCTGGAGACTACCTACAATGAGCAGTTCTTC. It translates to CASSQDLETTYNEQFF.